This T cell receptor (beta chain) was recovered during a study of blood T cell repertoires in COVID-19. Across the study: From the United States, Italy and Spain came samples of acute and convalescent COVID-19. Nucleic acid was either cDNA or gDNA, and it came from T cells, B-cell-depleted T cells, or PBMCs.

With V trimmed by 2 bases and J by 8 bases, 8 bases remained unmatched. The CDR3 loop spans 14 amino acids. Germline V gene data show CDR1 as MNHEY and CDR2 as SVGEGT. Under the authors' procedure: Amplifying reference gene primers gave estimates of nucleated cell counts. Only in-frame clones appear in the TCRdb table, and some are missing; sequencing was by immunoSEQ multiplex PCR. V, J and clone size were drawn from that table, and D and trimming were deduced from the DNA. The sample has fewer than 85,000 clones, over 70% seen once; the top ten hold roughly 35%. This chain uses TRBV6-2 or TRBV6-3 with TRBJ1-2, with 7 bases lining up with TRBD1. This receptor was obtained from an older woman with acute or convalescent COVID-19. Sequenced material: peripheral blood. This chain's CDR3 is CASSYPGQAAGYTF. CDR3 nucleotides: TGTGCCAGCAGTTACCCAGGACAGGCAGCGGGCTACACCTTC.